These 8 T cell receptor beta chains were all obtained from the same sample, sequenced in a study of Graves' ophthalmopathy and Graves' hyperthyroidism (dated by TCRdb to 2016 to 2018). TCRdb shows the sequencer as Illumina HiSeq 2000. TCR beta CDR3 regions were amplified from RNA transcripts for repertoire sequencing. A first-round RT-PCR used HTBI primers with the Qiagen OneStep RT-PCR kit, followed by a second-round multiplex PCR, size selection and purification. The public reads were quality trimmed at Q25 with fastp and then assembled into clones with MiXCR by TCRdb, keeping productive beta chains. A single entry per CDR3 protein holds the most common genes and DNA from its merged rows. Recorded for this sample are about 640,000 distinct CDR3 sequences; more than 40% of them occurred a single time. 3% to 3.5% of the sample comes from the top ten. The sequenced sample was peripheral blood. These receptors were collected from an adult man with Graves' ophthalmopathy.

This clonotype has only a few counts. The junction and the germline gene differ at one end; a read error may be behind it. This chain connects TRBV10-3 to TRBJ2-7; 11 positions match TRBD2. This CDR3 region has 15 residues. The germline CDR1 and CDR2 sequences are ENHRY and SYGVKD. The CDR3 region is CASSRTSGSVYEQYF. CDR3 DNA: TGTGCCAGCAGTCGTACTAGCGGGAGTGTCTACGAGCAGTACTTC.

This clonotype has a count of ten or more. The V call is TRBV7-9, the J call TRBJ1-6; D ambiguous. The V and J ends lost 0 bases and 10 bases respectively, with 10 bases between them. Germline CDR1 SEHNR, CDR2 FQNEAQ (reference sequence). CDR3 length: 14 amino acids. DNA for the CDR3: TGTGCCAGCAGCTTAGCAGGGCTTGGCTCACCCCTCCACTTT. Encoded protein: CASSLAGLGSPLHF.

This clonotype was observed a few times. The genes are TRBV2 and TRBJ2-7; D may be TRBD1 or TRBD2 (6 bases each). CDR1 is SNHLY and CDR2 is FYNNEI in the germline V gene. V was clipped by 5 bases and J by 3 bases, with 17 bases between them. CDR3 size: 15 residues. CDR3 sequence (DNA): TGTGCCAGCAGTTTAAAGTTCGGGGGCCTCTACGAGCAGTACTTC. As protein: CASSLKFGGLYEQYF.

The chain couples TRBV7-9 to TRBJ1-2; no firm D call. Germline V gives CDR1 SEHNR, CDR2 FQNEAQ (reference sequence). CDR3 length: 13 residues. Trimming removed 10 bases at V and 6 bases at J, with 18 bases between. The CDR3 DNA reads TGTGCCACGGACCGGGGAATGGGCGATGGCTACACCTTC. Amino acid sequence: CATDRGMGDGYTF.

The chain joins TRBV10-3 to TRBJ2-5, with 14 bases matching TRBD2. Trimming at V came to 2 bases and at J to 5 bases, leaving 7 bases not matched to a gene. Germline V gene lookup returns CDR1 ENHRY and CDR2 SYGVKD. This CDR3 has 17 amino acids. CDR3: CAISEAGTSGSRETQYF. The CDR3 DNA sequence: TGTGCCATCAGTGAGGCCGGGACTAGCGGGAGTCGGGAGACCCAGTACTTC.

As for this clonotype: Being one base from a much bigger clone, this may be a read error. The chain combines TRBV7-2 with TRBJ2-2, with D uncertain. V shed 1 base and J shed 7 bases, with 13 bases lying between them. Germline values: CDR1 SGHTA, CDR2 FQGNSA. This CDR3 is 15 amino acids long. CDR3 DNA sequence: TGTGCCAGCAGCTTAGGCTTAGCTCTGGGCGGGGAGCTGTTTTTT. Amino acids: CASSLGLALGGELFF.

A remark on this clonotype: Without the conserved terminal phenylalanine or tryptophan, this CDR3 likely stems from a read error. The chain has TRBV2 and TRBJ1-1, with D possibly matching TRBD1 (6 bases). The V and J ends lost 6 bases and 1 base respectively, with 15 bases between them. The germline CDR1 and CDR2 sequences are SNHLY and FYNNEI. This CDR3 has 15 amino acids. The chain's CDR3 is CASSEPDRTNTEAFL. CDR3 in DNA: TGTGCCAGCAGCGAGCCGGACAGAACGAACACTGAAGCTTTCCTT.

This sequence joins TRBV10-3 and TRBJ2-5; weak D call: TRBD1 (5 bases). The CDR3 extends over 12 amino acids. Germline CDR1 ENHRY, CDR2 SYGVKD. The germline V and J ends were trimmed by 6 bases and 0 bases, with 5 bases remaining between them. The CDR3 nucleotides are TGTGCCATCAGGGGGCACCAAGAGACCCAGTACTTC. Its protein is CAIRGHQETQYF.